The present TCR beta chain was sequenced within a study of cytomegalovirus exposure and HLA in healthy donors. Data came from immunoSEQ multiplex PCR; TCRdb stores just in-frame clones and leaves some out. The sample holds about 73,000 clones, 85% to 90% seen once. CDR1 MNHEY and CDR2 SMNVEV come from the germline V gene (reference sequence). The CDR3 sequence is 11 residues long. Trimming removed 6 bases at V and 10 bases at J, with 10 bases between. The V gene is TRBV27, the J gene TRBJ2-1, with D unresolved. Sequencing was done on a sample of PBMCs. The source is a woman between 18 and 29 years old in good health and CMV-seropositive. The CDR3 reads CASSPPPEQFF. The CDR3 bases are TGTGCCAGCAGCCCCCCCCCAGAGCAGTTCTTC.